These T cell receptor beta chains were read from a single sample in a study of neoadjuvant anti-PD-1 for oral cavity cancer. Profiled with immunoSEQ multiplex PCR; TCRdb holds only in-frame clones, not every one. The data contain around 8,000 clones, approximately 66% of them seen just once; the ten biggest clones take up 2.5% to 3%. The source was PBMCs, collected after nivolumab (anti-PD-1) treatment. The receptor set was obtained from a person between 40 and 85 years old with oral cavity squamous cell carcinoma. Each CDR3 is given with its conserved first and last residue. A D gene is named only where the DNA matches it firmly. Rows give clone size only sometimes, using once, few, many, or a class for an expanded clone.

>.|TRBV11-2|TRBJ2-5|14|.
CASSLGVSVETQYF
TGTGCCAGCAGCTTAGGGGTGTCTGTCGAGACCCAGTACTTC
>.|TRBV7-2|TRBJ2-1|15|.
CASSPQGGSYNEQFF
TGTGCCAGCAGCCCCCAGGGAGGTTCCTACAATGAGCAGTTCTTC
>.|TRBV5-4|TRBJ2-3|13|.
CASSLGGTDTQYF
TGTGCCAGCAGCTTAGGGGGCACAGATACGCAGTATTTT
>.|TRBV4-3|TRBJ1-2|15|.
CASSQELQGSYGYTF
TGCGCCAGCAGCCAAGAGTTGCAGGGGTCTTATGGCTACACCTTC
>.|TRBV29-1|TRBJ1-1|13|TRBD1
CSVAQGGDTEAFF
TGCAGCGTGGCACAGGGGGGTGACACTGAAGCTTTCTTT
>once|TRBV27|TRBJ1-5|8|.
CLQRPQHF
TGCCTCCAGCGGCCCCAGCATTTT
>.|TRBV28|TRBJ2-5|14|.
CASSSTGRMETQYF
TGTGCCAGCAGCTCGACAGGTAGAATGGAGACCCAGTACTTC
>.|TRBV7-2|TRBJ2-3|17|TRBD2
CASSSSGGPRSTDTQYF
TGTGCCAGCAGCTCTAGCGGGGGCCCAAGAAGCACAGATACGCAGTATTTT
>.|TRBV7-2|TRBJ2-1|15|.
CASSPPWASAVEQFF
TGTGCCAGCAGCCCCCCCTGGGCCTCAGCAGTTGAGCAGTTCTTC
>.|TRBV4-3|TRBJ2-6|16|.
CASSQESSSGANVLTF
TGCGCCAGCAGCCAAGAATCCAGCTCTGGGGCCAACGTCCTGACTTTC
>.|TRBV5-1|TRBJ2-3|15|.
CASSLQSRDTDTQYF
TGCGCCAGCAGCTTGCAGTCCCGCGACACAGATACGCAGTATTTT
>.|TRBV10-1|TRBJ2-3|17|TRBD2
CASSESPSGGSTDTQYF
TGCGCCAGCAGTGAGTCGCCTAGCGGGGGTTCCACAGATACGCAGTATTTT
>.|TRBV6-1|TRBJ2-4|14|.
CASSPRQGGNIQYF
TGTGCCAGCAGTCCCAGACAGGGAGGAAACATTCAGTACTTC
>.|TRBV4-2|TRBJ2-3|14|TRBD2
CASSQEGLTDTQYF
TGTGCCAGCAGCCAAGAGGGACTAACAGATACGCAGTATTTT
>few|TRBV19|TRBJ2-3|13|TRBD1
CASSVQGSDTQYF
TGTGCCAGTAGTGTACAGGGGTCAGATACGCAGTATTTT
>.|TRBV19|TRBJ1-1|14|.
CASSPRGRGTEAFF
TGTGCCAGTAGCCCTCGGGGTAGGGGGACTGAAGCTTTCTTT
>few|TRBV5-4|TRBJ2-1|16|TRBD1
CASSDARDRSNNEQFF
TGTGCCAGCAGCGACGCCCGGGACAGGAGTAACAATGAGCAGTTCTTC
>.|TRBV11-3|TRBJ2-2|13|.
CASSLLGTGELFF
TGTGCCAGCAGCTTACTAGGGACCGGGGAGCTGTTTTTT
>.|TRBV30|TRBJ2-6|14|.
CAWSYSSGANVLTF
TGTGCCTGGAGCTACTCCTCTGGGGCCAACGTCCTGACTTTC
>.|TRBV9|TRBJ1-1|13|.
CASGQYMNTEAFF
TGTGCCAGTGGACAGTACATGAACACTGAAGCTTTCTTT
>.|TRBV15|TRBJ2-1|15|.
CATSREAGSYNEQFF
TGTGCCACCAGCAGAGAGGCGGGATCCTACAATGAGCAGTTCTTC
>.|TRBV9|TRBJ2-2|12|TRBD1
CASSDRAGELFF
TGTGCCAGCAGTGACAGGGCCGGGGAGCTGTTTTTT
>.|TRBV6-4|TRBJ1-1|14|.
CASRVQHMNTEAFF
TGTGCCAGCAGGGTTCAGCATATGAACACTGAAGCTTTCTTT